The 19 T cell receptor beta chains presented below share a single source sample, sequenced in a study of T-cell memory formation after mild COVID-19. In TCRdb, the 5' RACE reads were re-called with MiXCR into one record per CDR3 protein. The sample carries roughly 240,000 distinct CDR3 sequences, approximately 15% recorded once. The sequenced material came from PBMCs or a T cell subset sorted from them (not recorded which). The origin of the receptors is an adult woman who had mild COVID-19 (a few samples of this study predate the infection). Cell type and time point are not known.

The rearrangement joins TRBV20-1 to TRBJ1-1; D is uncertain. Germline loops: CDR1 DFQATT, CDR2 SNEGSKA (reference sequence). The CDR3 extends over 13 amino acids. V was shortened by 6 bases and J by 1 base, with 12 bases between the two germline ends. The CDR3 region is CSAIGPTNTEAFF. For the CDR3, the DNA is TGCAGTGCAATTGGACCGACGAACACTGAAGCTTTCTTT.

In this sample, this clonotype turned up a few times. In DNA, the CDR3 is TGTGCCAGCAGACGAGGACTAGCGGGGGGGTACGAGCAGTACTTC. Its protein is CASRRGLAGGYEQYF. The chain has TRBV12-3 or TRBV12-4 and TRBJ2-7; TRBD2 matches at 15 bases. The CDR3 is 15 residues long. Trimming cost V 6 bases and J 4 bases; bases outside gene matches: 4.

The gene calls are TRBV9 and TRBJ2-5, with 8 bases aligning to TRBD2. Germline V gene data show CDR1 as SGDLS and CDR2 as YYNGEE. V was pared by 2 bases and J by 5 bases, with 8 bases of the junction left unmatched. The CDR3 runs to 15 residues. CDR3 in amino acids: CASSVDGGAMETQYF. CDR3 nucleotides: TGTGCCAGCAGCGTTGACGGGGGGGCAATGGAGACCCAGTACTTC. The full variable domain, its missing parts supplied by reference TRBV9 and TRBJ2-5, is DSGVTQTPKHLITATGQRVTLRCSPRSGDLSVYWYQQSLDQGLQFLIQYYNGEERAKGNILERFSAQQFPDLHSELNLSSLELGDSALYFCASSVDGGAMETQYFGPGTRLLVL.

The V gene is TRBV18, the J gene TRBJ2-1; 8 positions match TRBD1. Trimming at V came to 2 bases and at J to 0 bases, leaving 6 bases not matched to a gene. Germline CDR1 and CDR2: KGHSH and LQKENI. The CDR3 is made up of 17 amino acids. CDR3 sequence: CASSPGQGPGSYNEQFF. In DNA form, the CDR3 reads TGTGCCAGCTCACCAGGACAGGGACCCGGCTCCTACAATGAGCAGTTCTTC. The entire variable domain, with the rest obtained from reference TRBV18 and TRBJ2-1, is as follows: NAGVMQNPRHLVRRRGQEARLRCSPMKGHSHVYWYRQLPEEGLKFMVYLQKENIIDESGMPKERFSAEFPKEGPSILRIQQVVRGDSAAYFCASSPGQGPGSYNEQFFGPGTRLTVL.

The CDR3 nucleotides are TGTGCCTGGACAAGTTATTGGGGGCCCACCTACGAGCAGTACTTC. This sequence encodes CAWTSYWGPTYEQYF. The chain has TRBV30 and TRBJ2-7, with a weak D call TRBD1 (6 bases). V was clipped by 4 bases and J by 2 bases, with 18 bases between them. This CDR3 contains 15 residues. Looked up from germline, CDR1 is GTSNPN and CDR2 is SVGIG (reference sequence).

About this clonotype itself: At one boundary the junction diverges from the germline segment, which might be a read error. The chain has TRBV7-7 and TRBJ2-5; TRBD2 agrees at 8 bases. The CDR3 length is 15 residues. From germline, CDR1 is SSHAT and CDR2 FNYEAQ (reference sequence). CDR3: CASSVSGGSQETQYF. In DNA form, the CDR3 reads TGTGCTAGCAGCGTAAGCGGGGGAAGCCAAGAGACCCAGTACTTC. Using reference TRBV7-7 and TRBJ2-5 for the parts outside the CDR3, the full variable domain is GAGVSQSPRYKVTKRGQDVTLRCDPISSHATLYWYQQALGQGPEFLTYFNYEAQPDKSGLPSDRFSAERPEGSISTLTIQRTEQRDSAMYRCASSVSGGSQETQYFGPGTRLLVL.

The rearrangement links TRBV3-1 to TRBJ2-7; 13 bases fit TRBD2. V lost 5 bases to trimming and J lost 5 bases; unmatched junction nucleotides: 6. The CDR3 covers 15 residues. The germline CDR1 and CDR2 sequences are LGHDT and YNNKEL (reference sequence). Here the CDR3 DNA reads TGTGCCAGCAGCTTCGGGACTAGCGGGGTCAACGAGCAGTACTTC. It specifies CASSFGTSGVNEQYF.

The chain recombines TRBV25-1 with TRBJ2-5, with D perhaps being TRBD1 or TRBD2 (5 bases each). CDR1 is MGHDK, CDR2 SYGVNS, per germline. This CDR3 has 13 amino acids. Trimming removed 8 bases from V and 7 bases from J, with 17 bases in between. The CDR3 reads CASGTGTRGTQYF. The CDR3 DNA reads TGTGCCAGCGGGACCGGGACGAGAGGGACCCAGTACTTC.

The chain has TRBV9 and TRBJ2-3; D not resolved. The CDR3 has 14 residues. V was clipped by 4 bases and J by 2 bases, with 11 bases between them. From germline, CDR1 is SGDLS and CDR2 YYNGEE. CDR3 in amino acids: CASSPRAYTDTQYF. CDR3 sequence (DNA): TGTGCCAGCAGCCCCCGGGCGTACACAGATACGCAGTATTTT.

This clonotype appeared a few times. The J gene is TRBJ2-3, the V gene TRBV5-5; no firm D call. The CDR3 has 16 residues. Germline V CDR1 and CDR2: SGHKS, YYEKEE (reference sequence). V was trimmed by 1 base and J by 0 bases, leaving 12 bases between them. CDR3 loop: CASSLFSGPSTDTQYF. DNA for the CDR3: TGTGCCAGCAGCTTGTTTTCCGGCCCTAGCACAGATACGCAGTATTTT.

This clonotype was counted a few times. The chain has TRBV15 and TRBJ2-7; no reliable D call. Trimming shortened V by 1 base and J by 3 bases, and 10 bases separated the two germline ends. This CDR3 is 14 amino acids long. From germline, CDR1 is LNHNV and CDR2 YYDKDF (reference sequence). The CDR3 nucleotides are TGTGCCACCAGCAGAGGCTCCCAGATCTACGAGCAGTACTTC. Encoded protein: CATSRGSQIYEQYF.

This clonotype was detected many times. The chain carries TRBV6-2 or TRBV6-3 and TRBJ2-7; TRBD1 or TRBD2 may be the D gene (6 bases each). Germline-derived CDR1 and CDR2 are MNHEY and SVGEGT. V lost 2 bases and J lost 9, with 14 bases in between. This CDR3 is 13 amino acids long. CDR3 DNA: TGTGCCAGCAGTTACGGCGGGACACGAGCGCAGTACTTC. Its translation: CASSYGGTRAQYF.

The chain is built from TRBV7-2 and TRBJ2-7; D may be TRBD2 (6 bases). The germline V gene has CDR1 SGHTA and CDR2 FQGNSA. The ends were cut back, 7 bases at V and 0 bases at J, with 16 bases in the middle. This CDR3 spans 15 amino acids. CDR3 loop: CASTNGGISSYEQYF. The CDR3 DNA reads as TGTGCCAGCACTAATGGAGGGATAAGCTCCTACGAGCAGTACTTC.

This clonotype appeared a few times. The chain recombines TRBV2 with TRBJ2-7; weak D call: TRBD2 (7 bases). The germline V gene has CDR1 SNHLY and CDR2 FYNNEI. V was clipped by 8 bases and J by 6 bases, with 17 bases between them. The CDR3 has 13 residues. This CDR3 is CASRFRGGGEQYF. The CDR3 DNA follows: TGTGCCAGCCGGTTTAGGGGGGGCGGCGAGCAGTACTTC. Full variable domain (outside the CDR3, taken from reference TRBV2 and TRBJ2-7): EPEVTQTPSHQVTQMGQEVILRCVPISNHLYFYWYRQILGQKVEFLVSFYNNEISEKSEIFDDQFSVERPDGSNFTLKIRSTKLEDSAMYFCASRFRGGGEQYFGPGTRLTVT.

This clonotype was seen at least ten times. The chain links TRBV29-1 to TRBJ2-5; tentatively, D is TRBD1 or TRBD2 (7 bases each). This CDR3 has 14 residues. The V end lost 4 bases, the J end lost 4 bases, and 16 bases lay between the germline ends. The germline V gene has CDR1 SQVTM and CDR2 ANQGSEA. The CDR3 DNA is TGCAGCGTTGTAGGATCAGGGGGGGGAGAGACCCAGTACTTC. As protein: CSVVGSGGGETQYF.

J is TRBJ1-1 and V is TRBV9; 8 bases are a match to TRBD1. Losses at the gene ends were 4 bases for V and 4 bases for J; bases not matched to a gene: 12. The CDR3 runs to 16 residues. The germline V gene encodes CDR1 SGDLS and CDR2 YYNGEE. The DNA of the CDR3 is TGTGCCAGCAGCCCTAATCAGGGGGCGTCCAGCACTGAAGCTTTCTTT. Translated: CASSPNQGASSTEAFF.

V usage is TRBV2 and J usage is TRBJ2-3; 7 bases match TRBD1. Germline lookup yields CDR1 SNHLY and CDR2 FYNNEI. The CDR3 length is 15 residues. V gave up 7 bases and J gave up 2 bases; unmatched junction bases: 9. In DNA form, the CDR3 reads TGTGCCAGCAAAGACAGGGAAGGGGTCACAGATACGCAGTATTTT. Translating it yields CASKDREGVTDTQYF.

The chain combines TRBV7-2 with TRBJ2-1, with 10 bases lining up with TRBD2. In germline, CDR1 is SGHTA, CDR2 FQGNSA. V gave up 6 bases and J gave up 3 bases; unmatched junction bases: 5. CDR3 length equals 15 residues. The CDR3: CASSLAGDLYNEQFF. The CDR3 region has the DNA TGTGCCAGCAGTCTAGCGGGAGATCTCTACAATGAGCAGTTCTTC.

The chain joins TRBV29-1 to TRBJ1-1; D ambiguous. V gave up 6 bases and J gave up 4 bases, with 18 bases separating them. The CDR3 contains 14 residues. Germline assignment: CDR1 SQVTM and CDR2 ANQGSEA. For the CDR3, the DNA is TGCAGCGTCGCCCCTTCGATGGTGAGCACTGAAGCTTTCTTT. It yields the protein CSVAPSMVSTEAFF.